This is a list of T cell receptor beta chains from one sample in a study of shared T cell receptors in the human thymus. Produced via immunoSEQ multiplex PCR; TCRdb's table is partial and in-frame only. The sample lists hundreds of thousands of clones, more than 85% occurring once. The material sequenced was thymocytes. Every receptor here comes from a human donor. Each CDR3 is given with its conserved first and last residue. The order of the fields is J gene, V gene, clone size, D gene, CDR3 protein, CDR3 DNA. The D gene is left open where the match is weak. Not all rows give a size; the values are once, few, many and, for expanded clones, a class.

j_call: TRBJ2-7
v_call: TRBV5-6
clone_size: .
d_call: .
cdr3_aa: CASSPGARYEQYF
cdr3_nt: TGTGCCAGCAGCCCGGGTGCTCGTTACGAGCAGTACTTC

j_call: TRBJ2-7
v_call: TRBV6-5
clone_size: .
d_call: TRBD2
cdr3_aa: CASSCTSGRKSYEQYF
cdr3_nt: TGTGCCAGCAGTTGTACTAGCGGGAGAAAGTCCTACGAGCAGTACTTC

j_call: TRBJ2-1
v_call: TRBV7-2
clone_size: .
d_call: .
cdr3_aa: CASSLPLVGYNEQFF
cdr3_nt: TGTGCCAGCAGCTTACCCCTCGTTGGGTACAATGAGCAGTTCTTC

j_call: TRBJ2-7
v_call: TRBV28
clone_size: .
d_call: TRBD1
cdr3_aa: CASSGTESSYEQYF
cdr3_nt: TGTGCCAGCAGTGGGACAGAGAGCTCCTACGAGCAGTACTTC

j_call: TRBJ2-3
v_call: TRBV4-1
clone_size: .
d_call: .
cdr3_aa: CASSQELSAGLGDTQYF
cdr3_nt: TGCGCCAGCAGCCAAGAGCTATCGGCGGGACTCGGAGATACGCAGTATTTT

j_call: TRBJ1-2
v_call: TRBV10-3
clone_size: once
d_call: .
cdr3_aa: CAISESLGNYGYTF
cdr3_nt: TGTGCCATCAGTGAGTCTTTAGGAAACTATGGCTACACCTTC

j_call: TRBJ2-7
v_call: TRBV7-3
clone_size: .
d_call: TRBD2
cdr3_aa: CASSASPVRAGGSYEQYF
cdr3_nt: TGTGCCAGTAGTGCCAGCCCTGTTCGGGCGGGAGGCTCCTACGAGCAGTACTTC

j_call: TRBJ1-2
v_call: TRBV6-5
clone_size: .
d_call: .
cdr3_aa: CASSYWGTETNYGYTF
cdr3_nt: TGTGCCAGCAGTTACTGGGGAACGGAGACTAACTATGGCTACACCTTC

j_call: TRBJ2-7
v_call: TRBV7-4
clone_size: .
d_call: TRBD2
cdr3_aa: CASSRGLAGDEQYF
cdr3_nt: TGTGCCAGCAGCAGGGGACTAGCGGGCGACGAGCAGTACTTC

j_call: TRBJ1-2
v_call: TRBV5-3
clone_size: .
d_call: TRBD1
cdr3_aa: CASSLAQGAYGYTF
cdr3_nt: TGTGCCAGCAGCTTGGCCCAGGGGGCCTATGGCTACACCTTC

j_call: TRBJ2-5
v_call: TRBV30
clone_size: .
d_call: TRBD2
cdr3_aa: CAWSKRERGETQYF
cdr3_nt: TGTGCCTGGAGTAAGCGGGAGCGGGGCGAGACCCAGTACTTC

j_call: TRBJ2-7
v_call: TRBV11-2
clone_size: .
d_call: .
cdr3_aa: CASSLVGQGGPYEQYF
cdr3_nt: TGTGCCAGCAGCTTAGTGGGGCAGGGAGGCCCCTACGAGCAGTACTTC

j_call: TRBJ2-1
v_call: TRBV27
clone_size: .
d_call: TRBD2
cdr3_aa: CPSLTWENGTSVYNEQFF
cdr3_nt: TGTCCCTCTCTCACGTGGGAGAATGGGACTAGCGTATACAATGAGCAGTTCTTC

j_call: TRBJ2-7
v_call: TRBV5-1
clone_size: .
d_call: TRBD2
cdr3_aa: CASSLAMVLAGEEQYF
cdr3_nt: TGCGCCAGCAGCTTGGCCATGGTCCTAGCGGGTGAGGAGCAGTACTTC

j_call: TRBJ1-5
v_call: TRBV7-6
clone_size: once
d_call: TRBD1
cdr3_aa: CASSLVSGTGGAGNQPQHF
cdr3_nt: TGTGCCAGCAGCTTAGTCTCCGGGACAGGGGGCGCGGGCAATCAGCCCCAGCATTTT

j_call: TRBJ2-7
v_call: TRBV10-1
clone_size: .
d_call: TRBD2
cdr3_aa: CASSGSGSSYEQYF
cdr3_nt: TGCGCCAGCAGTGGTAGCGGGAGCTCCTACGAGCAGTACTTC

j_call: TRBJ2-5
v_call: TRBV4-1
clone_size: .
d_call: TRBD2
cdr3_aa: CASSGHRLAFETQYF
cdr3_nt: TGCGCCAGCAGCGGCCATAGACTAGCGTTTGAGACCCAGTACTTC

j_call: TRBJ2-1
v_call: TRBV11-3
clone_size: .
d_call: TRBD1
cdr3_aa: CASSLALRGRVSSYNEQFF
cdr3_nt: TGTGCCAGCAGCTTAGCCTTAAGGGGGCGGGTGAGCTCCTACAATGAGCAGTTCTTC

j_call: TRBJ2-2
v_call: TRBV7-2
clone_size: .
d_call: TRBD2
cdr3_aa: CASSLVSSGSSGGELFF
cdr3_nt: TGTGCCAGCAGCTTAGTTTCTAGCGGTTCGAGTGGCGGGGAGCTGTTTTTT

j_call: TRBJ2-1
v_call: TRBV27
clone_size: .
d_call: TRBD2
cdr3_aa: CASNSPREGPDNEQFF
cdr3_nt: TGTGCCAGCAACTCCCCGCGGGAGGGCCCCGACAATGAGCAGTTCTTC

j_call: TRBJ2-7
v_call: TRBV4-2
clone_size: .
d_call: TRBD2
cdr3_aa: CASSIAGATYEQYF
cdr3_nt: TGTGCCAGCAGCATAGCGGGAGCAACCTACGAGCAGTACTTC

j_call: TRBJ2-7
v_call: TRBV6-5
clone_size: .
d_call: TRBD2
cdr3_aa: CASSYGGRGHEQYF
cdr3_nt: TGTGCCAGCAGTTACGGCGGGAGGGGCCACGAGCAGTACTTC

j_call: TRBJ2-5
v_call: TRBV11-3
clone_size: .
d_call: .
cdr3_aa: CASSPRGGSHQETQYF
cdr3_nt: TGTGCCAGCAGCCCCCGTGGGGGGTCCCACCAAGAGACCCAGTACTTC